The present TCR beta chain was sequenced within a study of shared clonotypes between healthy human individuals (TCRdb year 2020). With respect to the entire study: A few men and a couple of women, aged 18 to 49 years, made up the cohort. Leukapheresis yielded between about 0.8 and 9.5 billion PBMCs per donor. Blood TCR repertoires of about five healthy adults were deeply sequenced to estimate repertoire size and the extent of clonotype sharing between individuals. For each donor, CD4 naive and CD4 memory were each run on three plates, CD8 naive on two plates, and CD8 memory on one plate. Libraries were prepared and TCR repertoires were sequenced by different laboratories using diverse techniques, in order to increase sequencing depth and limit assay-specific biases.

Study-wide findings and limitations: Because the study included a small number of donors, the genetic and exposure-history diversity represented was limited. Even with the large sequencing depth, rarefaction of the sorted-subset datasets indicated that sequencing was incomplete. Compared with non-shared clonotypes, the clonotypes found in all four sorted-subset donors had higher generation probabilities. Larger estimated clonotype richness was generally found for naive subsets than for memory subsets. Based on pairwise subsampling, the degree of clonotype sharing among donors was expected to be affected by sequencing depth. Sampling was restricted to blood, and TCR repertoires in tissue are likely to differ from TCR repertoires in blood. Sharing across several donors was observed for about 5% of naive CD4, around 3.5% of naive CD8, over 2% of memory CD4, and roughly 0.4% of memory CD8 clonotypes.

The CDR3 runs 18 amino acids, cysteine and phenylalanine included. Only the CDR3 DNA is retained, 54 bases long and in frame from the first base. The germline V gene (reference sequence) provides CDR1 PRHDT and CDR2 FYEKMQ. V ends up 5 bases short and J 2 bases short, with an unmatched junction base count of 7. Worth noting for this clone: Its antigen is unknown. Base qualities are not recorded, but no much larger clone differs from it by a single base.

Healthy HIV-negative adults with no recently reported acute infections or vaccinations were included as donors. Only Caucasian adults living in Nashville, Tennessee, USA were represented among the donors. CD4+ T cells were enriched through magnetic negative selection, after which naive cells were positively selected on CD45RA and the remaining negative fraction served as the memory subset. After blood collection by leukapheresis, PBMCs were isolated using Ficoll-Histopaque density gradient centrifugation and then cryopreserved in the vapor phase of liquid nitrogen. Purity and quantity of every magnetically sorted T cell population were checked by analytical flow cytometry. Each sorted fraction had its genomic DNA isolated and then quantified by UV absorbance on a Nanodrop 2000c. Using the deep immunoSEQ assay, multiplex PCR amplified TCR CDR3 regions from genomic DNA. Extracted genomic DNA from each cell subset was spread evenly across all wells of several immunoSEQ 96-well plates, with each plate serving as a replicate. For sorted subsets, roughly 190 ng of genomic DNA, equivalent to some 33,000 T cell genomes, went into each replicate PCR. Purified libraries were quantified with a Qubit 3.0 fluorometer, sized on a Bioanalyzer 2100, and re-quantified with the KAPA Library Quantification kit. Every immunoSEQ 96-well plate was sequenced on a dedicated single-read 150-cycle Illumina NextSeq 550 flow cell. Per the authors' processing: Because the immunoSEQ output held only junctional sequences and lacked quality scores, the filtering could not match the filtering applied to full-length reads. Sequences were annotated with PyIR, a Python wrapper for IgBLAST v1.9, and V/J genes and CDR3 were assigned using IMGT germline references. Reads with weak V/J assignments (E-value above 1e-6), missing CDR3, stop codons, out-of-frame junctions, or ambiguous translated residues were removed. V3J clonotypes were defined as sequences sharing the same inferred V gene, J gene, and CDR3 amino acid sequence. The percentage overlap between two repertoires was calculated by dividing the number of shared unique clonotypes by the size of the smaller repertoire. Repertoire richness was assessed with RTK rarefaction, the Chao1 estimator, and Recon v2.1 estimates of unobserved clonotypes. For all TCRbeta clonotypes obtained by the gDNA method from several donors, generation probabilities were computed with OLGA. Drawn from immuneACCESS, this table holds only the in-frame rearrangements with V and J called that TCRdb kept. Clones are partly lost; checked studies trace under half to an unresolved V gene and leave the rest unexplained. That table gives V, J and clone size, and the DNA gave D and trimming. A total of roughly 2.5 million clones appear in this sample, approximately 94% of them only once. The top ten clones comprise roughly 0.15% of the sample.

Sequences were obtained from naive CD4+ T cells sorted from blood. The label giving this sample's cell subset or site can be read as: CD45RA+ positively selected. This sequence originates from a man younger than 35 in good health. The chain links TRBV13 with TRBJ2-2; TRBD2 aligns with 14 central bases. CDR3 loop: CASSPRTSGRTNTGELFF. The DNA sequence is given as TGTGCCAGCAGCCCCCGGACTAGCGGGAGGACCAACACCGGGGAGCTGTTTTTT.